The rows below give T cell receptor beta chains drawn from one sample of a study of blood T cell repertoires in COVID-19. Some clones are missing from TCRdb's copy, which holds only in-frame ones; the method was immunoSEQ multiplex PCR. The table has approximately 180,000 clones, roughly 91% seen once. Sequenced input: peripheral blood. The source of these receptors is a human donor in a cohort sampled during active COVID-19. Each CDR3 is given with its conserved first and last residue. D genes are given only for firm matches. Not all rows give a size; the values are once, few, many and, for expanded clones, a class.

size,J,D,V,CDR3,DNA
-,TRBJ1-4,TRBD1,TRBV9,CASSAGVDSGGKNEKLFF,TGTGCCAGCAGCGCAGGGGTCGATTCAGGGGGCAAGAATGAAAAACTGTTTTTT
-,TRBJ2-2,TRBD1,TRBV29-1,CSVEDLGGDHTGELFF,TGCAGCGTTGAAGATCTAGGGGGCGATCACACCGGGGAGCTGTTTTTT
-,TRBJ2-7,TRBD1,TRBV5-1,CASSSTGTYEQYF,TGCGCCAGCAGCTCGACAGGGACCTACGAGCAGTACTTC
-,TRBJ1-3,-,TRBV30,CAWSFQGFTGNTIYF,TGTGCCTGGAGTTTCCAGGGATTCACTGGAAACACCATATATTTT
-,TRBJ1-1,-,TRBV28,CASSSTGISMNTEAFF,TGTGCCAGCAGTTCCACAGGGATTAGTATGAACACTGAAGCTTTCTTT
-,TRBJ1-2,-,TRBV18,CASSPTGFSLGGYTF,TGTGCCAGCTCACCTACAGGGTTCTCGCTGGGGGGCTACACCTTC
-,TRBJ1-1,-,TRBV19,CASTAGGGDTEAFF,TGTGCCAGTACCGCGGGGGGCGGGGACACTGAAGCTTTCTTT
-,TRBJ1-1,-,TRBV7-9,CASSPWAGTEAFF,TGTGCCAGCAGCCCCTGGGCGGGCACTGAAGCTTTCTTT
-,TRBJ1-1,TRBD1,TRBV5-8,CASSTRTGYEGTEAFF,TGTGCCAGCAGCACCAGGACAGGCTATGAAGGCACTGAAGCTTTCTTT
-,TRBJ2-2,TRBD2,TRBV7-6,CASSRTRTSGGGAGELFF,TGTGCCAGCAGCCGGACCCGGACTAGCGGGGGGGGTGCCGGGGAGCTGTTTTTT
-,TRBJ2-7,-,TRBV30,CAWSVRTDYEQYF,TGTGCCTGGAGTGTCAGGACAGACTACGAGCAGTACTTC
once,TRBJ2-1,TRBD1,TRBV27,CASRLKPTGPSYNEQFF,TGTGCCAGCCGATTAAAACCGACAGGGCCATCCTACAATGAGCAGTTCTTC
-,TRBJ2-2,-,TRBV28,CASSFIRGRNTGELFF,TGTGCCAGCAGTTTTATTCGGGGAAGGAACACCGGGGAGCTGTTTTTT
-,TRBJ2-1,-,TRBV19,CASSIRGNEQFF,TGTGCCAGTAGTATTCGGGGAAATGAGCAGTTCTTC
once,TRBJ2-6,-,TRBV30,CAWSGDIRASGANVLTF,TGTGCCTGGAGTGGGGACATACGGGCTTCTGGGGCCAACGTCCTGACTTTC
-,TRBJ2-7,TRBD1,TRBV2,CASTRTGVGEQYF,TGTGCCAGCACGAGGACAGGGGTTGGCGAGCAGTACTTC
once,TRBJ2-7,TRBD1,TRBV5-1,CASSLDRGSYEQYF,TGCGCCAGCAGCTTGGACAGGGGGTCCTACGAGCAGTACTTC
-,TRBJ1-3,-,TRBV7-6,CASSKMTGPGNTIYF,TGTGCCAGCAGCAAGATGACAGGACCGGGAAACACCATATATTTT
-,TRBJ2-2,TRBD1,TRBV11-3,CASSRGRDRVNTGELFF,TGTGCCAGCAGCCGGGGTCGGGACAGGGTGAACACCGGGGAGCTGTTTTTT
-,TRBJ2-7,TRBD2,TRBV6-1,CASSDGTSGTLGEQYF,TGTGCCAGCAGTGATGGGACTAGCGGTACCCTTGGTGAGCAGTACTTC
few,TRBJ2-5,-,TRBV19,CASARVGFQETQYF,TGTGCCAGTGCCAGGGTCGGTTTTCAAGAGACCCAGTACTTC
-,TRBJ2-7,TRBD2,TRBV7-8,CASSLVFWGTSGGLEQYF,TGTGCCAGCAGCTTAGTTTTTTGGGGGACTAGCGGGGGGCTCGAGCAGTACTTC
-,TRBJ1-6,-,TRBV15,CATSRDHGGGSPLHF,TGTGCCACCAGCAGAGATCATGGGGGAGGATCACCCCTCCACTTT
few,TRBJ1-5,TRBD1,TRBV9,CASSSGTDSNQPQHF,TGTGCCAGCAGCTCCGGGACAGATAGCAATCAGCCCCAGCATTTT